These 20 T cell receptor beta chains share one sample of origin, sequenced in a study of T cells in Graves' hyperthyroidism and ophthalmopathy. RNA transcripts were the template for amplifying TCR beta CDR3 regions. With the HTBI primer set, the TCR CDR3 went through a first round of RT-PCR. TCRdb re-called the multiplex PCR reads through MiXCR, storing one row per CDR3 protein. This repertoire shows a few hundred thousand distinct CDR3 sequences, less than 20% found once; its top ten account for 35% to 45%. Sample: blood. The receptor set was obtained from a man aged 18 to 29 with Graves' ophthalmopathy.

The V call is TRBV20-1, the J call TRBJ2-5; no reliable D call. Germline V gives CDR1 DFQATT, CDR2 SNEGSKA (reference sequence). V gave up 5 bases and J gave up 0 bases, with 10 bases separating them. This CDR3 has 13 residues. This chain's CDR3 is CSAPRAYQETQYF. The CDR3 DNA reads TGCAGTGCTCCCCGGGCCTACCAAGAGACCCAGTACTTC.

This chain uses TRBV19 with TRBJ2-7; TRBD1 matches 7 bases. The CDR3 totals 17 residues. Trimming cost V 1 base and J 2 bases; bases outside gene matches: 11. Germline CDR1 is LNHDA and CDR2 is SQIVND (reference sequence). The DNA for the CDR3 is TGTGCCAGTAGTATAGCGGGCGGCAGGGGGACAACCTACGAGCAGTACTTC. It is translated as CASSIAGGRGTTYEQYF.

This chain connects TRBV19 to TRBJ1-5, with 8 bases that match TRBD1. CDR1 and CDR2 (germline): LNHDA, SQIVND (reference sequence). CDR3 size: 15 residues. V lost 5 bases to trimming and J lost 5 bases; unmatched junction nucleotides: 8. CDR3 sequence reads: CASSLIQGADQPQHF. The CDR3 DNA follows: TGTGCCAGTAGTTTGATCCAGGGGGCGGATCAGCCCCAGCATTTT.

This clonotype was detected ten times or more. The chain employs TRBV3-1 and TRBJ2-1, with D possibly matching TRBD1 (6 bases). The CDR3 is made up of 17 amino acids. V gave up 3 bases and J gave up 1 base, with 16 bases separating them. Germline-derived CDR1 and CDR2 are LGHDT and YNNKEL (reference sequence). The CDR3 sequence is CASSHRGTLGSYNEQFF. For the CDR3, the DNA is TGTGCCAGCAGCCATAGGGGGACCCTAGGGTCCTACAATGAGCAGTTCTTC.

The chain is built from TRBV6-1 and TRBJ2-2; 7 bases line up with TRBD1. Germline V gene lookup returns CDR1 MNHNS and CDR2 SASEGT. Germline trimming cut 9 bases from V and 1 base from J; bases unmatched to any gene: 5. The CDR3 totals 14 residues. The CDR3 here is CASRRDRNTGELFF. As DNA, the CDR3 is TGTGCCAGTCGACGGGACAGGAACACCGGGGAGCTGTTTTTT.

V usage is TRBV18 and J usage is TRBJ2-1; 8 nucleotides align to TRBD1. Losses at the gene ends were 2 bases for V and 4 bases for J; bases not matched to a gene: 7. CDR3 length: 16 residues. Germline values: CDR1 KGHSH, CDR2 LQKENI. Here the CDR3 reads CASSPGTGPPYNEQFF. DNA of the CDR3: TGTGCCAGCTCACCAGGGACAGGCCCACCGTACAATGAGCAGTTCTTC.

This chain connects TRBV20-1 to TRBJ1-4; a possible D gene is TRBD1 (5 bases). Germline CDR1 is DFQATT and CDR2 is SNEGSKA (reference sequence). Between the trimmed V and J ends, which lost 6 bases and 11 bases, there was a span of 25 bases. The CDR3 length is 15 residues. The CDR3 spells CSAAAGQARPEKLFF. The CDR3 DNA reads TGCAGTGCCGCCGCGGGGCAGGCGCGGCCCGAGAAACTGTTTTTT.

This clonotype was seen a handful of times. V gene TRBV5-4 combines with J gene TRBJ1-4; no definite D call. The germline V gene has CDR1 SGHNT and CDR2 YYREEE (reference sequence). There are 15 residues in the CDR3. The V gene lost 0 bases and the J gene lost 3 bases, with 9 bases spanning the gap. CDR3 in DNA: TGTGCCAGCAGCTTGGAGGCGTCGGCTAATGAAAAACTGTTTTTT. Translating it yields CASSLEASANEKLFF.

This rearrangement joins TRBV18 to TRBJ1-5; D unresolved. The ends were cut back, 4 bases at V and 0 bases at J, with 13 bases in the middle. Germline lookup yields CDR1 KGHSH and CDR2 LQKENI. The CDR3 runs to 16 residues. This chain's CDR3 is CASSQTEIYSNQPQHF. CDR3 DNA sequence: TGTGCCAGCTCACAAACGGAGATTTATAGCAATCAGCCCCAGCATTTT.

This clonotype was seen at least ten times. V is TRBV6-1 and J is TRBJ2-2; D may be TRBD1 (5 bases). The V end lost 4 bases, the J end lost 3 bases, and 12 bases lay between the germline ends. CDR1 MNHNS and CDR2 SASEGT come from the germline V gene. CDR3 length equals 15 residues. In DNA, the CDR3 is TGTGCCAGCAGTGGGACATCAATGTACACCGGGGAGCTGTTTTTT. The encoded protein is CASSGTSMYTGELFF.

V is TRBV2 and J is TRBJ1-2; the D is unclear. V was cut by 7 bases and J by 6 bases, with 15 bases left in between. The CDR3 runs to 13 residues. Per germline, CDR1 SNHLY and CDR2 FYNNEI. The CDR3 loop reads CASTSGRENGYTF. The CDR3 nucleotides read TGTGCCAGCACTTCCGGGAGGGAGAATGGCTACACCTTC.

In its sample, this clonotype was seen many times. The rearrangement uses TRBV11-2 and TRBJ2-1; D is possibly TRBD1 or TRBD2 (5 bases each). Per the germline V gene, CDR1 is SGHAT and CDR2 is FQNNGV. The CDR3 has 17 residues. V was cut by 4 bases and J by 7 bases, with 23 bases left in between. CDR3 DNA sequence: TGTGCCAGCAGCTCCATTACGGGGCGTCCGAGGGGAAATGAGCAGTTCTTC. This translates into CASSSITGRPRGNEQFF.

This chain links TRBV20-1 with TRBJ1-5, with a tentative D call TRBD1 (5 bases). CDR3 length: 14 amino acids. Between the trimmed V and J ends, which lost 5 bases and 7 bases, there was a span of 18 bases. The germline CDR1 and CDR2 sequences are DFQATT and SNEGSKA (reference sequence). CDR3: CSAPHGGENQPQHF. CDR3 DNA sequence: TGCAGTGCTCCTCATGGAGGGGAGAACCAGCCCCAGCATTTT.

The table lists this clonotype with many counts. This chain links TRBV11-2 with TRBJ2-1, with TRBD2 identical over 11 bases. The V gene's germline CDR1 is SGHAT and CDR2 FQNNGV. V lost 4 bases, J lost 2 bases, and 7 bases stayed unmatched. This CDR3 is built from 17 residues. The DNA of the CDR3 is TGTGCCAGCAGCTGGGTAGCGGGGGGGGCGGCCTACAATGAGCAGTTCTTC. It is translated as CASSWVAGGAAYNEQFF.

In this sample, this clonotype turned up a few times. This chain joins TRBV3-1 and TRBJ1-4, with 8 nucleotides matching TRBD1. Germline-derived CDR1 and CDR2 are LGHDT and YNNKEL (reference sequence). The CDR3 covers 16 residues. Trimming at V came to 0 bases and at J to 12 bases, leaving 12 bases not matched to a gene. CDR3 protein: CASSQDPGTGKLELFF. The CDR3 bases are TGTGCCAGCAGCCAAGATCCCGGGACAGGCAAGTTGGAACTGTTTTTT. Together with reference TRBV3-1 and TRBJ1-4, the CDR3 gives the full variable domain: DTAVSQTPKYLVTQMGNDKSIKCEQNLGHDTMYWYKQDSKKFLKIMFSYNNKELIINETVPNRFSPKSPDKAHLNLHINSLELGDSAVYFCASSQDPGTGKLELFFGSGTQLSVL.

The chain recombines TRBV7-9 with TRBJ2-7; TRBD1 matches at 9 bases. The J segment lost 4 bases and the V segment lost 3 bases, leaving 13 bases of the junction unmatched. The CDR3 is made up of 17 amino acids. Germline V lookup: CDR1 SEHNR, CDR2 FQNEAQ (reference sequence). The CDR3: CASSLEEPGQGLYEQYF. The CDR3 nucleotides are TGTGCCAGCAGCTTGGAGGAACCGGGACAGGGCCTTTACGAGCAGTACTTC.

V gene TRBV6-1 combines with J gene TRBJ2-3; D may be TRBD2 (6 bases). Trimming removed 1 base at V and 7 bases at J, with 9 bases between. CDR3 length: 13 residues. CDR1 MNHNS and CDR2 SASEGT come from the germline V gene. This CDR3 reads CASSEGGVYTQYF. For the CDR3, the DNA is TGTGCCAGCAGTGAAGGGGGGGTTTATACGCAGTATTTT.

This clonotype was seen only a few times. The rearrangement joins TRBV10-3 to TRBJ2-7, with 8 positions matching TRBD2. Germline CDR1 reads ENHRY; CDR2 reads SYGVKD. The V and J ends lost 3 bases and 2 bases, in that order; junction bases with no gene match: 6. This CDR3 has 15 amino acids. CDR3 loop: CAISEREGPAYEQYF. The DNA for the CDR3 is TGTGCCATCAGTGAACGGGAGGGGCCGGCCTACGAGCAGTACTTC.

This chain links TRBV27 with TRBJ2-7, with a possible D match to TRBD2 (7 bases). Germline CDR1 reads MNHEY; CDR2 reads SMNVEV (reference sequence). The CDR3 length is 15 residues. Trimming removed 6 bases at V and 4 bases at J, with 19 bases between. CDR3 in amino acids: CASSTGGGPGYEQYF. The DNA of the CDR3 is TGTGCCAGCAGCACAGGCGGGGGCCCCGGGTACGAGCAGTACTTC.

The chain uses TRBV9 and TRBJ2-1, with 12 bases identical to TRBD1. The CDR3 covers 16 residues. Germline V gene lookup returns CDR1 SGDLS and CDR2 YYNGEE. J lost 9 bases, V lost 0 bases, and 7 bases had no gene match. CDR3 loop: CASSVGGGTGGTEQFF. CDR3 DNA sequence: TGTGCCAGCAGCGTAGGGGGGGGGACAGGGGGCACTGAGCAGTTCTTC.